This TCR beta chain was identified in a study of OX40 agonist ivuxolimab in advanced cancers. The data were produced by immunoSEQ multiplex PCR, yet TCRdb's version contains in-frame clones alone and is incomplete. The table records approximately 100,000 clones, 87% of them present only once. Between the trimmed V and J ends, which lost 4 bases and 5 bases, there was a span of 17 bases. CDR1 and CDR2 from the germline V gene are SGHAT and FQNNGV. The CDR3 runs 15 residues. The origin of this receptor is an adult with an advanced solid tumor such as melanoma, head and neck, liver or kidney cancer. The input for sequencing was CD4+ or CD8+ T cells sorted from blood, taken in a trial of the OX40 agonist ivuxolimab. The V and J genes are TRBV11-2 and TRBJ1-1; D call uncertain. The CDR3 nucleotides are TGTGCCAGCAGCTCGCTGATTGGGAGGAAAACTGAAGCTTTCTTT. It codes for CASSSLIGRKTEAFF.